This T cell receptor (beta chain) stems from a study of blood T cells in healthy people across ages (dated by TCRdb to about 2015). As for the study more broadly: In model experiments, template switching captured roughly one uniquely barcoded TCR beta cDNA molecule for every two T cells. To track age-related changes in TCR beta repertoire diversity, the study relied on deep sequencing normalized with unique cDNA molecular identifiers. The donors were split into four age groups: young (average roughly 15 years), middle-aged (about 40), aged (roughly 65) and long-lived (over 80). To avoid experimental bias, donors of different ages were spread randomly across the sequencing lanes. Two additional independent replicas of 1 million unique cDNA reads from the same blood draw were analyzed for two donors (one aged 18 to 29 and one aged 80 or older).

Note on this clonotype: Its antigen target is currently unknown. One base away there is no much larger clone; base qualities are not given.

Findings and caveats that apply to the study as a whole: Because profiling used bulk unsorted PBMCs, naive and antigen-experienced compartments could not be compared conclusively. Observed TCR beta diversity correlated strongly with the percentage of naive T cells measured by flow cytometry. Estimates of total diversity based on one million sequenced T cells were considered lower bounds and underestimates. Because the CMV infection status of the donors was unknown, age-related changes in expanded clonotypes may potentially have been confounded. As age increased, observed TCR beta diversity per million T cells dropped in a roughly linear way, and a significant reduction was already evident by age 40. Compared with the aged group, the long-lived group had more naive CD4+ T cells, fewer expanded clones and increased TCR diversity, suggesting age selection.

The library was made by 5' RACE. Instrument used: Illumina HiSeq 2500. The second PCR ran for about 7 to 11 cycles and used a J-beta primer mix along with a sample-barcoded 5' primer. A template-switch 5' adaptor carrying 12 random nucleotides introduced a unique molecular identifier onto each TCR beta cDNA molecule. Each sample yielded at least 3 million CDR3-containing paired-end reads. All of the RNA was converted into first-strand cDNA using the Mint cDNA synthesis kit, with a TRBC-specific oligonucleotide serving as the primer. Following uracil-DNA glycosylase treatment, a first 18-cycle PCR with universal primers M1SS and BC2_uni_R was performed on all cDNA. From the authors' description of their analysis: Normalization of each sample was performed by random selection of 1 million high-quality reads, each carrying a distinct molecular identifier. Reads sharing molecular identifiers were discarded rather than binned into consensus sequences. MiTCR, with a Q25 quality threshold and the strictest error-elimination algorithm, was used for CDR3 identification, clonotype clustering and error correction. Lower-bound total TCR beta diversity was estimated with a nonparametric unseen species model using Euler transformation. In-frame beta chains were kept once TCRdb had trimmed the public reads at Q25 with fastp and called clones with MiXCR. Entries are consolidated by CDR3 protein sequence, retaining the most common genes and DNA. TCRdb's processing, not the authors', yielded these V and J calls. For this sample the table gives 1,500,000 or so distinct CDR3 sequences, of which around 59% were detected only once. Together, the top ten hold 6.7% of the sample.

The donors were some 39 Caucasian individuals from Russia, aged roughly 6 to 100 years, who were systemically healthy. Each donor gave ten milliliters of peripheral blood, collected into EDTA-treated Vacutainer tubes. PBMCs were isolated by Ficoll-Paque density-gradient centrifugation, with at least 7 million obtained per sample. Total RNA was extracted from PBMCs with Trizol reagent, with at least 5 micrograms obtained per sample. For every donor, flow cytometry on a PBMC aliquot measured the percentage of naive CD45RAhigh/CD27high T cells. This TCR was sampled from a man younger than 35 in good health. The specimen sequenced was blood.

CDR3 region: CASRMGGGTDTQYF. The nucleotides read TGCGCCAGCAGGATGGGAGGGGGCACAGATACGCAGTATTTT. Rearrangement joined TRBV5-1 to TRBJ2-3; 7 central nucleotides agree with TRBD2. The germline V gene yields SGHRS for CDR1 and YFSETQ for CDR2. The CDR3 sequence holds 14 residues, the cysteine and phenylalanine included. The CDR3 DNA has 42 bases and is translated from base 1. V trim: 5 bases; J trim: 1 base; unmatched bases: 4. Where the CDR3 stops, the reference TRBV5-1 and TRBJ2-3 genes take over; the full variable domain is KAGVTQTPRYLIKTRGQQVTLSCSPISGHRSVSWYQQTPGQGLQFLFEYFSETQRNKGNFPGRFSGRQFSNSRSEMNVSTLELGDSALYLCASRMGGGTDTQYFGPGTRLTVL.